This T cell receptor beta chain was recovered during a study of CXCR3 chemokines and chemotherapy response in bladder cancer. The CDR3 is 19 amino acids. Germline-derived CDR1 and CDR2 are MDHEN and SYDVKM. V dropped 3 bases and J dropped 6; count of bases not matched to a gene: 20. This clonotype was recorded at least ten times. One entry per CDR3 protein results from TCRdb running MiXCR on the PCR reads. Found here are about 13,000 distinct CDR3 sequences, roughly 12% of them singletons; the top ten hold about 25%. The clonotype originates from a human donor with bladder cancer that did not respond to neoadjuvant chemotherapy. The rearrangement links TRBV28 to TRBJ2-1; TRBD2 aligns across 7 bases. This sample was taken from a patient whose treatment included neoadjuvant chemotherapy. The DNA for the CDR3 is TGTGCCAGCAGTTTGACCCAATACGCGGGAGTTACCTTACGCAATGAGCAGTTCTTC. Translated, it gives CASSLTQYAGVTLRNEQFF.